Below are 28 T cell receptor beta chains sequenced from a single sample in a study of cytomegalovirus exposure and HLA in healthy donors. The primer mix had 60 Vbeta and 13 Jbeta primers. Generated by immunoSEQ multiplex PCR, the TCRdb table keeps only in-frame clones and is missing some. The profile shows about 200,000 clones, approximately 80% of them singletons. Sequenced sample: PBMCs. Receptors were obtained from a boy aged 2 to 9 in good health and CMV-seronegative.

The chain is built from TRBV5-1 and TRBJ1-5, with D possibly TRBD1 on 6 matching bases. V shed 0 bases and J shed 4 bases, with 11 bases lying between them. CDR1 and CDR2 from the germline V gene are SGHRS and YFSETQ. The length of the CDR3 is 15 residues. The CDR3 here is CASSLGTGTNQPQHF. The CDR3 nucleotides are TGCGCCAGCAGCTTGGGGACGGGGACAAATCAGCCCCAGCATTTT.

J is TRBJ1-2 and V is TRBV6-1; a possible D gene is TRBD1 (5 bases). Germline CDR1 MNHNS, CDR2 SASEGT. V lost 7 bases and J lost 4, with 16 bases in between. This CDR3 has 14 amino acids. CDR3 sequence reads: CASTGHFLGYGYTF. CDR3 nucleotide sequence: TGTGCCAGCACCGGACACTTTCTGGGCTATGGCTACACCTTC.

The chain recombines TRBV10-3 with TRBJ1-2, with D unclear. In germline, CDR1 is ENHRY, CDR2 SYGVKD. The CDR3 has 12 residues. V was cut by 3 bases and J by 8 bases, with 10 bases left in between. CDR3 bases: TGTGCCATCAGTGAACCAGCCGGGGGCTACACCTTC. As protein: CAISEPAGGYTF.

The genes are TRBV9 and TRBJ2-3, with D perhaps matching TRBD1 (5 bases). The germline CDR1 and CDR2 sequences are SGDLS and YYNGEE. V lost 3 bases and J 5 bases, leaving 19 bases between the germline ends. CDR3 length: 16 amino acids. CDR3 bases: TGTGCCAGCAGCGGCGCCACAGGTTCCTCGGGAGATACGCAGTATTTT. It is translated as CASSGATGSSGDTQYF.

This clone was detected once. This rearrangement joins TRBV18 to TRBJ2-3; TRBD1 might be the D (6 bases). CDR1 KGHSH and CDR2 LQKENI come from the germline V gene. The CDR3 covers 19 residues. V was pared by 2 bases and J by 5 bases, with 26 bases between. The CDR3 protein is CASSPLGSVRGSQRDTQYF. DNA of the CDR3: TGTGCCAGCTCACCATTGGGTTCGGTCAGGGGATCGCAGAGAGATACGCAGTATTTT.

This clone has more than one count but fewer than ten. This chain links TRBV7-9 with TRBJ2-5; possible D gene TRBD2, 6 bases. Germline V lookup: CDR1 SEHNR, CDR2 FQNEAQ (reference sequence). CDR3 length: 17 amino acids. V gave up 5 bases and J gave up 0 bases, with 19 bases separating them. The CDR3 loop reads CASSTRYRETYQETQYF. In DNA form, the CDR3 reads TGTGCCAGCAGCACGAGGTATCGGGAGACGTACCAAGAGACCCAGTACTTC.

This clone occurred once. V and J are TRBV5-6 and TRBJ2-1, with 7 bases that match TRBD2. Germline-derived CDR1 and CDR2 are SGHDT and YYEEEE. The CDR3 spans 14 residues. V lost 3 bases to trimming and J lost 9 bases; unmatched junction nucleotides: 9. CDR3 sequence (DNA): TGTGCCAGCAGCTCCCGCAGTTGGGGGGGTGAGCAGTTCTTC. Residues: CASSSRSWGGEQFF.

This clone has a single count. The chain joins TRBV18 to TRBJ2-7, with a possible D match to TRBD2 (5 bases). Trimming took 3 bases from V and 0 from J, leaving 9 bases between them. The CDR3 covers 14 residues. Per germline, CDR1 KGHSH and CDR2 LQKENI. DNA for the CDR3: TGTGCCAGCTCACCGGGGAGCGCCTCCTACGAGCAGTACTTC. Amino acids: CASSPGSASYEQYF.

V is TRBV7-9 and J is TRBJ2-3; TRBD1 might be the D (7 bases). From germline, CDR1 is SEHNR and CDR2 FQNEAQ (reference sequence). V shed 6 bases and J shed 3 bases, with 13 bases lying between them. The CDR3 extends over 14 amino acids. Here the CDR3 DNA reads TGTGCCAGCAGTTCCAGGGGGGCAACAGATACGCAGTATTTT. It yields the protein CASSSRGATDTQYF.

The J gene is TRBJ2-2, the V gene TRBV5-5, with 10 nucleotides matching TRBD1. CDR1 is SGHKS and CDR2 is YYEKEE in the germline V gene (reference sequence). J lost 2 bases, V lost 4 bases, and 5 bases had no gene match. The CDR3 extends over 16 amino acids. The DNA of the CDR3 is TGTGCCAGCAGCAGGGGACAGGGGAGCAACACCGGGGAGCTGTTTTTT. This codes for CASSRGQGSNTGELFF.

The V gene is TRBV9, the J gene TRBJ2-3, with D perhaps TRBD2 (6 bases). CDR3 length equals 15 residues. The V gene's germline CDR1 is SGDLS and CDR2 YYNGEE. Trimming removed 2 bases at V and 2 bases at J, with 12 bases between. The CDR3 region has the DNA TGTGCCAGCAGCGTGGGGGGTACAAACACAGATACGCAGTATTTT. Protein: CASSVGGTNTDTQYF.

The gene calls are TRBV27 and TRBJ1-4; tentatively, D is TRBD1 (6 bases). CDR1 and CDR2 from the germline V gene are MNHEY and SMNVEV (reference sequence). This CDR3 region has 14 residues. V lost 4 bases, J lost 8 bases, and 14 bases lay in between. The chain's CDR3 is CASSSDLRGEKLFF. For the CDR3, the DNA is TGTGCCAGCAGTTCGGACTTAAGGGGGGAAAAACTGTTTTTT.

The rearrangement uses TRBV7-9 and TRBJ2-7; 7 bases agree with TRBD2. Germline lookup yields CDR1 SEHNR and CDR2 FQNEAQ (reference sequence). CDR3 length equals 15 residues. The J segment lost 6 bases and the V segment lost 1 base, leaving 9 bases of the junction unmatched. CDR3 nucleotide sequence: TGTGCCAGCAGCTTAGGTCCGCAGGGAGGGATCGAGCAGTACTTC. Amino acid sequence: CASSLGPQGGIEQYF. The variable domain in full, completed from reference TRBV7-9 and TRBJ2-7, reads DTGVSQNPRHKITKRGQNVTFRCDPISEHNRLYWYRQTLGQGPEFLTYFQNEAQLEKSRLLSDRFSAERPKGSFSTLEIQRTEQGDSAMYLCASSLGPQGGIEQYFGPGTRLTVT.

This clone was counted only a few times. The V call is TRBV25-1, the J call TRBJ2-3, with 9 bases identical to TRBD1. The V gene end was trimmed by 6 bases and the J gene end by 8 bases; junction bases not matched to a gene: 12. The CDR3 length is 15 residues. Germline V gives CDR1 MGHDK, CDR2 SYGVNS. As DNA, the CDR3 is TGTGCCAGCAGGGGGACAGGGTACCATCGTGGTACGCAGTATTTT. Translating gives CASRGTGYHRGTQYF.

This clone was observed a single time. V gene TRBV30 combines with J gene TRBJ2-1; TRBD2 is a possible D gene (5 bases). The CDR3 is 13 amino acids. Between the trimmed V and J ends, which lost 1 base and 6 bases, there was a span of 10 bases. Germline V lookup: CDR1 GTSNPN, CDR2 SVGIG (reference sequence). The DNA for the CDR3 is TGTGCCTGGAGTGACGGACTGGGCAATGAGCAGTTCTTC. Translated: CAWSDGLGNEQFF.

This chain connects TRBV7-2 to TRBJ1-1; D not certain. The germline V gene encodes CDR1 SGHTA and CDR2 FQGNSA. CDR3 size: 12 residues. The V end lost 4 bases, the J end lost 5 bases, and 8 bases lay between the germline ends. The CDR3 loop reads CASSSRWTEAFF. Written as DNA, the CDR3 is TGTGCCAGCAGCTCGAGGTGGACTGAAGCTTTCTTT. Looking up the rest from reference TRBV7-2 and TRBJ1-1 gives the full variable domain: GAGVSQSPSNKVTEKGKDVELRCDPISGHTALYWYRQSLGQGLEFLIYFQGNSAPDKSGLPSDRFSAERTGGSVSTLTIQRTQQEDSAVYLCASSSRWTEAFFGQGTRLTVV.

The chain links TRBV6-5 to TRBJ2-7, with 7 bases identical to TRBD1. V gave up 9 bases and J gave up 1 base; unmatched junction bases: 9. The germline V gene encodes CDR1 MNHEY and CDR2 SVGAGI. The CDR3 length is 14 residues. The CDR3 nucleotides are TGTGCCAGGATCCGGGACAGCAAATCCTACGAGCAGTACTTC. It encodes CARIRDSKSYEQYF.

The CDR3: CASSLTPGGTDTQYF. The DNA for the CDR3 is TGTGCCAGCAGCTTAACCCCGGGTGGCACAGATACGCAGTATTTT. The rearrangement links TRBV7-2 to TRBJ2-3; no reliable D call. The CDR3 spans 15 residues. Germline V lookup: CDR1 SGHTA, CDR2 FQGNSA. Trimming stripped 2 bases from V and 1 base from J, with 10 bases between.

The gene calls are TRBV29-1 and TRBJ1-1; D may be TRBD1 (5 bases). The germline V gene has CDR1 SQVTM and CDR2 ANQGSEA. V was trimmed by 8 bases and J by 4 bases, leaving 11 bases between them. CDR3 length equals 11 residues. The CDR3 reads CSTRVTTEAFF. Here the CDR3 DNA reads TGCAGCACCAGGGTGACCACTGAAGCTTTCTTT.

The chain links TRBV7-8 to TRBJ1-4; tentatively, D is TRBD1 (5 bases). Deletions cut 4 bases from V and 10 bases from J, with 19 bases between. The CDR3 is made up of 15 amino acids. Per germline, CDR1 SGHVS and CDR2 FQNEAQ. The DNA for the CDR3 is TGTGCCAGCAGCTGGGCGGGGAAAGGGGCTGGAAAACTGTTTTTT. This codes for CASSWAGKGAGKLFF.

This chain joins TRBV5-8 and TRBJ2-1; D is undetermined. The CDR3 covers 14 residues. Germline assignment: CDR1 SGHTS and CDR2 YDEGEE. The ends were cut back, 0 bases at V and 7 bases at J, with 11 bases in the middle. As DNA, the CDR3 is TGTGCCAGCAGCTTGGCCCCACCACAGAATGAGCAGTTCTTC. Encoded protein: CASSLAPPQNEQFF.

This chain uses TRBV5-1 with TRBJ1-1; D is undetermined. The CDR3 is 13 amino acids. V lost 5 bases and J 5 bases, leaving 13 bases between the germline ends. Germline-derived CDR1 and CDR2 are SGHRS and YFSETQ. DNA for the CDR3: TGCGCCAGCAGAGGGTCGGGGAGGACTGAAGCTTTCTTT. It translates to CASRGSGRTEAFF. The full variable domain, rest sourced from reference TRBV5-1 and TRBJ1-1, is KAGVTQTPRYLIKTRGQQVTLSCSPISGHRSVSWYQQTPGQGLQFLFEYFSETQRNKGNFPGRFSGRQFSNSRSEMNVSTLELGDSALYLCASRGSGRTEAFFGQGTRLTVV.

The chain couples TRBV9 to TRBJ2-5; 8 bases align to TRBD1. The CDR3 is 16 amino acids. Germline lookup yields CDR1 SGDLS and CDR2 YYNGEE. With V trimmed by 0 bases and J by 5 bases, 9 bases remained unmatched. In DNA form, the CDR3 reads TGTGCCAGCAGCGTAGGGTACAGGGGGTTCGGGGAGACCCAGTACTTC. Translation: CASSVGYRGFGETQYF.

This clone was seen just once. CDR3 nucleotide sequence: TGTGCCAGCTCCCCCCCAGGGAGGGGCACCGGGGAGCTGTTTTTT. Its protein product is CASSPPGRGTGELFF. J is TRBJ2-2 and V is TRBV18, with 7 bases fitting TRBD2. The germline V gene encodes CDR1 KGHSH and CDR2 LQKENI. V was clipped by 6 bases and J by 4 bases; unmatched bases: 8. CDR3 length equals 15 residues.

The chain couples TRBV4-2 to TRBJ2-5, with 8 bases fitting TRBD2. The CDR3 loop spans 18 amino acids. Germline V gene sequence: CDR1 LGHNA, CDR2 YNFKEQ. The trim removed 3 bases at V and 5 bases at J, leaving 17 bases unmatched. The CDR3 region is CASSQEPGTSQAGETQYF. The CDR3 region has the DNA TGTGCCAGCAGCCAGGAGCCCGGGACTAGTCAGGCGGGGGAGACCCAGTACTTC.

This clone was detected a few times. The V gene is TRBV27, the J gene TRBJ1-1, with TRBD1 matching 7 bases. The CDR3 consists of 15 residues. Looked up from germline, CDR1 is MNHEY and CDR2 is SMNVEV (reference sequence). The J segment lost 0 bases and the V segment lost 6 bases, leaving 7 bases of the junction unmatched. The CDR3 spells CASRQTGWVNTEAFF. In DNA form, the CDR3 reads TGTGCCAGCAGACAGACAGGGTGGGTGAACACTGAAGCTTTCTTT.

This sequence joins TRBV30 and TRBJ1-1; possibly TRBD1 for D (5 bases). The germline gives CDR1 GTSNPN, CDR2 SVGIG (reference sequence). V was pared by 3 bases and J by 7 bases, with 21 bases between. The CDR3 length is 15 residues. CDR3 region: CAWRALFWGGDEAFF. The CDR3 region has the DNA TGTGCCTGGAGGGCACTATTCTGGGGGGGGGATGAAGCTTTCTTT.

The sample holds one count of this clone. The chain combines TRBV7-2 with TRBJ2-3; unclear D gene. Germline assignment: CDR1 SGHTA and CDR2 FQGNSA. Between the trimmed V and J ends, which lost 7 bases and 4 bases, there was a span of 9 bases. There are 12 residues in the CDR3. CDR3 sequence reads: CASTPWPDTQYF. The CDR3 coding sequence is TGTGCCAGCACCCCTTGGCCAGATACGCAGTATTTT.